A single sample is the source of the 22 T cell receptor beta chains below, sequenced in a study of cytomegalovirus exposure and HLA in healthy donors. It was with 60 Vbeta and 13 Jbeta primers that the PCR ran. Sequenced by immunoSEQ multiplex PCR; TCRdb stores in-frame clones only, minus some. The table has approximately 190,000 clones, around 82% seen once. Material: PBMCs. These receptors originate from a woman aged 25 to 39 in good health and CMV-seropositive.

The rearrangement links TRBV19 to TRBJ1-3; maybe TRBD1 (6 bases). CDR3 length: 15 amino acids. The germline V gene encodes CDR1 LNHDA and CDR2 SQIVND (reference sequence). V was pared by 3 bases and J by 3 bases, with 12 bases between. CDR3 residues: CASSMGTSFGNTIYF. The CDR3 DNA is TGTGCCAGTAGTATGGGGACATCTTTTGGAAACACCATATATTTT.

The chain links TRBV7-6 to TRBJ1-1, with no clear D. Germline V gene data show CDR1 as SGHVS and CDR2 as FNYEAQ. This CDR3 region has 14 residues. V was shortened by 2 bases and J by 6 bases, with 13 bases between the two germline ends. CDR3 residues: CASSLRGYGAEAFF. In DNA form, the CDR3 reads TGTGCCAGCAGCTTACGCGGGTACGGGGCTGAAGCTTTCTTT.

The chain combines TRBV9 with TRBJ2-7, with D maybe TRBD2 (6 bases). The CDR3 extends over 14 amino acids. The ends were cut back, 4 bases at V and 2 bases at J, with 13 bases in the middle. Germline V gene data show CDR1 as SGDLS and CDR2 as YYNGEE. The CDR3 region is CASSFTSTPYEQYF. The CDR3 DNA reads as TGTGCCAGCAGCTTCACTAGCACCCCCTACGAGCAGTACTTC.

The chain couples TRBV7-2 to TRBJ1-6, with TRBD1 as a possible D gene (6 bases). V lost 0 bases and J 9 bases, leaving 24 bases between the germline ends. The CDR3 covers 19 residues. Germline assignment: CDR1 SGHTA and CDR2 FQGNSA. CDR3 nucleotide sequence: TGTGCCAGCAGCTTAGCTACCAACGACAGGCCCTCTGCCAGTTCACCCCTCCACTTT. Translation: CASSLATNDRPSASSPLHF.

The V gene is TRBV2, the J gene TRBJ1-2; possible D gene TRBD1, 5 bases. The CDR3 has 14 residues. CDR1 SNHLY and CDR2 FYNNEI come from the germline V gene. V dropped 0 bases and J dropped 5 bases, with 10 bases sitting between them. The DNA for the CDR3 is TGTGCCAGCAGTGAAGCGCGGGGCTTATATGGCTACACCTTC. Its translation is CASSEARGLYGYTF.

This rearrangement joins TRBV6-5 to TRBJ1-1; possible D gene TRBD1, 5 bases. The ends were cut back, 2 bases at V and 1 base at J, with 8 bases in the middle. This CDR3 comprises 14 residues. Germline V gene sequence: CDR1 MNHEY, CDR2 SVGAGI. The DNA of the CDR3 is TGTGCCAGCAGTTACACAGGCCGGAACACTGAAGCTTTCTTT. Protein: CASSYTGRNTEAFF.

V gene TRBV11-3 combines with J gene TRBJ2-7; TRBD1 matches at 9 bases. J was trimmed by 2 bases and V by 4 bases; bases with no gene match: 9. There are 16 residues in the CDR3. Germline V gives CDR1 SGHNT, CDR2 YENEEA. CDR3 bases: TGTGCCAGCAGCTCCTGGGACAGGGCCTCGCCCTACGAGCAGTACTTC. This gives the protein CASSSWDRASPYEQYF.

This chain connects TRBV7-8 to TRBJ2-7; 8 positions agree with TRBD2. In germline, CDR1 is SGHVS, CDR2 FQNEAQ. The CDR3 is 15 residues long. Trimming cost V 4 bases and J 4 bases; bases outside gene matches: 9. The CDR3 here is CASSSSAGVPYEQYF. Here the CDR3 DNA reads TGTGCCAGCAGCTCTTCAGCGGGAGTGCCGTACGAGCAGTACTTC.

Only a few counts were recorded for this clone. CDR3 region: CASSLGLAETQYF. The CDR3 coding sequence is TGTGCCAGCAGCTTGGGGTTAGCGGAGACCCAGTACTTC. The V gene is TRBV11-1, the J gene TRBJ2-5; tentatively, D is TRBD2 (5 bases). V was cut by 3 bases and J by 5 bases, with 10 bases left in between. This CDR3 region has 13 residues. CDR1 SGHAT and CDR2 FQDESV come from the germline V gene (reference sequence).

This clone was counted a single time. The V call is TRBV29-1, the J call TRBJ2-2, with TRBD1 as a possible D gene (6 bases). This CDR3 contains 16 residues. V was pared by 0 bases and J by 10 bases, with 21 bases between. Germline CDR1 SQVTM, CDR2 ANQGSEA. Here the CDR3 DNA reads TGCAGCGTTGAAGATCTTTCGGGCAGGGGTCCCTCGGAGCTGTTTTTT. This gives the protein CSVEDLSGRGPSELFF.

This rearrangement joins TRBV2 to TRBJ1-1; TRBD1 agrees at 12 bases. The CDR3 totals 15 residues. Germline V gene lookup returns CDR1 SNHLY and CDR2 FYNNEI. Trimming took 6 bases from V and 4 from J; bases not matched to a gene: 6. The CDR3 protein is CASRGGTGGFTEAFF. The CDR3 DNA reads TGTGCCAGCAGAGGGGGGACAGGGGGCTTCACTGAAGCTTTCTTT.

Comment on this clone: One end of the junction fails to match germline, which may point to a read error. The chain joins TRBV7-6 to TRBJ1-1; D call uncertain. The CDR3 runs to 15 residues. Germline V gene data show CDR1 as SGHVS and CDR2 as FNYEAQ. CDR3 region: CASSLKAEHETEAFF. CDR3 DNA: TGTGCTAGCAGCCTCAAAGCGGAACATGAGACTGAAGCTTTCTTT.

CDR3 in amino acids: CASSLRLERESSYNEQFF. Here the CDR3 DNA reads TGTGCCAGCAGCTTAAGGCTGGAGCGGGAGAGCTCCTACAATGAGCAGTTCTTC. The chain carries TRBV11-2 and TRBJ2-1, with 8 bases identical to TRBD2. V was pared by 2 bases and J by 0 bases, with 9 bases of the junction left unmatched. CDR1 is SGHAT and CDR2 is FQNNGV in the germline V gene. The CDR3 runs 18 residues.

V usage is TRBV13 and J usage is TRBJ2-7; 9 bases are shared with TRBD1. The CDR3 extends over 14 amino acids. Per germline, CDR1 PRHDT and CDR2 FYEKMQ (reference sequence). Germline trimming cut 4 bases from V and 5 bases from J; bases unmatched to any gene: 6. CDR3 DNA: TGTGCCAGCAGCTCCGGGACAGGGTTACACGAGCAGTACTTC. Its translation: CASSSGTGLHEQYF.

The chain combines TRBV9 with TRBJ1-1, with D possibly being TRBD1 (6 bases). Germline-derived CDR1 and CDR2 are SGDLS and YYNGEE. This CDR3 is built from 17 residues. Trimming removed 0 bases at V and 1 base at J, with 16 bases between. The CDR3 DNA sequence: TGTGCCAGCAGCGTAGGGGGAGGGGGGGTTCGGAACACTGAAGCTTTCTTT. It yields the protein CASSVGGGGVRNTEAFF.

The chain employs TRBV9 and TRBJ1-2; D is possibly TRBD1 (5 bases). Trimming stripped 5 bases from V and 7 bases from J, with 15 bases between. Per the germline V gene, CDR1 is SGDLS and CDR2 is YYNGEE. The CDR3 sequence is 13 residues long. The CDR3: CASSPYGGPGYTF. The CDR3 DNA reads TGTGCCAGCAGTCCATACGGGGGTCCTGGCTACACCTTC.

The chain uses TRBV28 and TRBJ1-2, with D uncertain. Trimming removed 10 bases from V and 3 bases from J, with 18 bases in between. Germline V lookup: CDR1 MDHEN, CDR2 SYDVKM. This CDR3 is 14 amino acids long. The CDR3 sequence: CATRHTIGDYGYTF. CDR3 DNA sequence: TGTGCCACTAGACACACCATCGGGGACTATGGCTACACCTTC.

The chain couples TRBV7-9 to TRBJ1-3; 9 bases are shared with TRBD1. V gave up 4 bases and J gave up 2 bases; unmatched junction bases: 3. There are 15 residues in the CDR3. Germline CDR1 is SEHNR and CDR2 is FQNEAQ (reference sequence). CDR3 in amino acids: CASSSDRGTGNTIYF. Here the CDR3 DNA reads TGTGCCAGCAGCTCCGACAGGGGGACTGGAAACACCATATATTTT.

The rearrangement joins TRBV2 to TRBJ1-1, with TRBD1 matching over 12 bases. This CDR3 is 17 amino acids long. Germline-derived CDR1 and CDR2 are SNHLY and FYNNEI. The V and J ends lost 6 bases and 1 base, in that order; junction bases with no gene match: 9. The CDR3 bases are TGTGCCAGCAGCCACCCGGGACAGGGGGCTCGGAACACTGAAGCTTTCTTT. Translating it yields CASSHPGQGARNTEAFF.

This sequence joins TRBV10-3 and TRBJ1-4; D is ambiguous. The V gene lost 0 bases and the J gene lost 7 bases, with 12 bases spanning the gap. Germline CDR1 reads ENHRY; CDR2 reads SYGVKD. This CDR3 has 15 amino acids. This CDR3 reads CAISESPAAVEKLFF. DNA of the CDR3: TGTGCCATCAGTGAGTCCCCGGCGGCGGTTGAAAAACTGTTTTTT.

This clone occurred once. V gene TRBV7-9 combines with J gene TRBJ1-2; D is undetermined. CDR1 is SEHNR and CDR2 is FQNEAQ in the germline V gene (reference sequence). This CDR3 region has 12 residues. V was cut by 3 bases and J by 4 bases, with 6 bases left in between. In DNA, the CDR3 is TGTGCCAGCAGCTTGAGGAGCTATGGCTACACCTTC. Amino acids: CASSLRSYGYTF.

The gene calls are TRBV4-2 and TRBJ2-1, with 11 positions matching TRBD2. The length of the CDR3 is 16 residues. Germline CDR1 LGHNA, CDR2 YNFKEQ. V was pared by 5 bases and J by 5 bases, with 8 bases of the junction left unmatched. The CDR3 sequence is CASSSRTSGLNNEQFF. For the CDR3, the DNA is TGTGCCAGCAGCTCACGGACTAGCGGGTTAAACAATGAGCAGTTCTTC.